A single sample gave rise to the 31 T cell receptor beta chains below, sequenced in a study of blood T cells in healthy people across ages. It was with a sample-barcoded 5' primer and a J-beta primer mix that a second PCR of roughly 7 to 12 cycles was run. Via MiXCR, TCRdb re-called the 5' RACE reads, giving one row per CDR3 protein. Among fewer than 2,000,000 distinct CDR3 sequences, around 35% were seen once, and the ten largest hold roughly 12%. Source material: blood. The receptors were sampled from a woman aged 30 to 39 in good health.

The chain is built from TRBV5-6 and TRBJ2-6; D remains unclear. Germline lookup yields CDR1 SGHDT and CDR2 YYEEEE. There are 16 residues in the CDR3. V was cut by 4 bases and J by 0 bases, with 11 bases left in between. DNA of the CDR3: TGTGCCAGCAGCGCCGCTTGGGGCTCTGGGGCCAACGTCCTGACTTTC. This encodes CASSAAWGSGANVLTF.

This chain uses TRBV30 with TRBJ2-5, with 11 positions matching TRBD2. This CDR3 region has 14 residues. V trimming: 3 bases; J trimming: 4 bases; junction bases outside the gene matches: 4. The germline CDR1 and CDR2 sequences are GTSNPN and SVGIG (reference sequence). DNA of the CDR3: TGTGCCTGGAGCCCCGGACTAGCGGGAGAGACCCAGTACTTC. Its protein is CAWSPGLAGETQYF.

Note on this clonotype: A read error may produce the germline difference seen at one junction end. This chain uses TRBV9 with TRBJ2-7, with TRBD2 matching 13 bases. The CDR3 totals 16 residues. The germline CDR1 and CDR2 sequences are SGDLS and YYNGEE. The CDR3 is CTSSVGGTSGTYEQYF. CDR3 coding DNA: TGTACCAGCAGCGTAGGGGGGACTAGCGGGACATACGAGCAGTACTTC.

The gene calls are TRBV20-1 and TRBJ1-4; D uncertain. Germline assignment: CDR1 DFQATT and CDR2 SNEGSKA (reference sequence). Trimming removed 3 bases from V and 7 bases from J, with 12 bases in between. This CDR3 region has 13 residues. The CDR3 region is CSARVRVGEKLFF. CDR3 in DNA: TGCAGTGCTAGGGTTAGGGTGGGTGAAAAACTGTTTTTT.

This clonotype was seen a few times. The chain links TRBV24-1 to TRBJ2-1, with D possibly matching TRBD2 (5 bases). The CDR3 runs to 13 residues. Per the germline V gene, CDR1 is KGHDR and CDR2 is SFDVKD. Between the trimmed V and J ends, which lost 7 bases and 8 bases, there was a span of 14 bases. CDR3 in DNA: TGTGCCACCAGACCTCGGGGTCGGGATGAGCAGTTCTTC. This gives the protein CATRPRGRDEQFF.

This sequence joins TRBV6-5 and TRBJ1-4; D is ambiguous. Germline CDR1 is MNHEY and CDR2 is SVGAGI. This CDR3 has 15 amino acids. V was trimmed by 0 bases and J by 7 bases, leaving 12 bases between them. CDR3 region: CASSYSQIGGEKLFF. The CDR3 DNA reads as TGTGCCAGCAGTTACTCCCAGATAGGAGGTGAAAAACTGTTTTTT.

This clonotype was observed a handful of times. The V and J genes are TRBV28 and TRBJ2-5; no clear D. The CDR3 loop spans 16 amino acids. The germline V gene encodes CDR1 MDHEN and CDR2 SYDVKM. Trimming took off 5 bases at V and 1 base at J, with 17 bases between the two ends. The CDR3 reads CASSKTGRLIQETQYF. In nucleotides, the CDR3 is TGTGCCAGCAGTAAAACCGGCAGACTGATCCAAGAGACCCAGTACTTC.

This clonotype was picked up many times. CDR3 DNA: TGCGCCAGCAGCCAAGAGGGGGCGCAGACCCAGTACTTC. This sequence encodes CASSQEGAQTQYF. The rearrangement joins TRBV4-1 to TRBJ2-5; a weak D match, TRBD1 (6 bases). This CDR3 contains 13 residues. Trimming took off 0 bases at V and 6 bases at J, with 8 bases between the two ends. Germline assignment: CDR1 MGHRA and CDR2 YSYEKL.

This chain links TRBV15 with TRBJ2-1; D gene unclear. CDR1 LNHNV and CDR2 YYDKDF come from the germline V gene (reference sequence). The V and J ends lost 5 bases and 6 bases respectively, with 11 bases between them. The CDR3 contains 13 residues. The DNA of the CDR3 is TGTGCCACCAGCTTTGAAGTTTCCAATGAGCAGTTCTTC. Residues: CATSFEVSNEQFF.

This clonotype was counted a few times. The J gene is TRBJ2-1, the V gene TRBV2; TRBD2 matches at 9 bases. V was clipped by 7 bases and J by 9 bases; unmatched bases: 10. CDR1 SNHLY and CDR2 FYNNEI come from the germline V gene. The CDR3 is 14 amino acids. The CDR3 region is CASNRLAAGGEQFF. The CDR3 nucleotides read TGTGCCAGCAATCGACTAGCGGCCGGTGGTGAGCAGTTCTTC.

The V gene is TRBV20-1, the J gene TRBJ2-3; 9 positions agree with TRBD2. This CDR3 spans 15 amino acids. Germline V lookup: CDR1 DFQATT, CDR2 SNEGSKA (reference sequence). Trimming cost V 4 bases and J 5 bases; bases outside gene matches: 10. In DNA form, the CDR3 reads TGCAGTGCTAAACCTGGCGGGGGGGCTGTAGATACGCAGTATTTT. It encodes CSAKPGGGAVDTQYF.

This clonotype was recorded only once. One end of the junction does not line up with germline, which may come from a read error. CDR3 in amino acids: CTSSQDRGVYGYTF. In DNA, the CDR3 is TGTACCAGCTCCCAGGACAGGGGGGTCTATGGCTACACCTTC. The chain uses TRBV5-5 and TRBJ1-2; TRBD1 matches at 10 bases. The germline V gene has CDR1 SGHKS and CDR2 YYEKEE (reference sequence). CDR3 size: 14 residues.

V and J are TRBV25-1 and TRBJ1-1; tentatively, D is TRBD1 (5 bases). Germline values: CDR1 MGHDK, CDR2 SYGVNS. The CDR3 is made up of 14 amino acids. With 8 bases removed from V and 0 bases from J, the gap between germline ends came to 13 bases. The CDR3 DNA sequence: TGTGCCAGCTCCTGGGGGATTATGAACACTGAAGCTTTCTTT. Translated, it gives CASSWGIMNTEAFF.

This clonotype was recorded a few times. The rearrangement joins TRBV6-5 to TRBJ1-2; D not certain. The CDR3 loop spans 14 amino acids. Trimming left V 0 bases short and J 1 base short, with 6 bases between. Germline-derived CDR1 and CDR2 are MNHEY and SVGAGI. DNA for the CDR3: TGTGCCAGCAGTTACTCAAGGGATAACTATGGCTACACCTTC. Amino acid sequence: CASSYSRDNYGYTF.

The sample holds a few counts of this clonotype. V is TRBV5-5 and J is TRBJ2-5, with 9 bases lining up with TRBD1. Germline CDR1 is SGHKS and CDR2 is YYEKEE (reference sequence). The junction had 10 bases not matched to a gene; V was cut back by 2 bases and J by 5 bases. This CDR3 is 16 amino acids long. The CDR3 loop reads CASSFNPTGGGETQYF. The CDR3 bases are TGTGCCAGCAGCTTTAACCCGACAGGGGGAGGCGAGACCCAGTACTTC.

This chain uses TRBV15 with TRBJ2-5; D gene ambiguous. V lost 1 base and J lost 5, with 14 bases in between. The CDR3 is 15 amino acids. CDR1 and CDR2 from the germline V gene are LNHNV and YYDKDF (reference sequence). The CDR3 DNA reads as TGTGCCACCAGCAGAGGTCGGCAACTCGGGGAGACCCAGTACTTC. Translated: CATSRGRQLGETQYF.

The chain has TRBV6-5 and TRBJ1-5; D unresolved. The CDR3 runs 14 residues. The V end was cut by 10 bases, the J end by 1 base, with 14 bases between. Germline values: CDR1 MNHEY, CDR2 SVGAGI. CDR3 coding DNA: TGTGCCATCTCAAGGATGGACAGCAATCAGCCCCAGCATTTT. Translated, it gives CAISRMDSNQPQHF.

This chain joins TRBV7-9 and TRBJ1-5, with D perhaps TRBD1 (5 bases). Trimming shortened V by 2 bases and J by 6 bases, and 11 bases separated the two germline ends. The CDR3 length is 14 residues. The germline V gene has CDR1 SEHNR and CDR2 FQNEAQ (reference sequence). The CDR3 loop is CASSLQGVGQPQHF. In nucleotides, the CDR3 is TGTGCCAGCAGCTTACAGGGCGTGGGTCAGCCCCAGCATTTT.

This clonotype was detected many times. The chain employs TRBV28 and TRBJ2-7, with 9 bases that match TRBD2. From germline, CDR1 is MDHEN and CDR2 SYDVKM. After removal of 5 bases from V and 10 bases from J, the junction contained 6 bases not matched to a gene. The CDR3 is made up of 12 amino acids. CDR3 in DNA: TGTGCCAGCAGTATCTCCGGGACTAGCCAGTACTTC. Amino acid sequence: CASSISGTSQYF. The full variable domain, its missing parts supplied by reference TRBV28 and TRBJ2-7, is DVKVTQSSRYLVKRTGEKVFLECVQDMDHENMFWYRQDPGLGLRLIYFSYDVKMKEKGDIPEGYSVSREKKERFSLILESASTNQTSMYLCASSISGTSQYFGPGTRLTVT.

This clonotype was seen only a few times. The chain joins TRBV20-1 to TRBJ2-7; D unclear. The V gene's germline CDR1 is DFQATT and CDR2 SNEGSKA (reference sequence). Trimming shortened V by 4 bases and J by 2 bases, and 15 bases separated the two germline ends. This CDR3 is 14 amino acids long. CDR3 DNA sequence: TGCAGTGCTACCCATGTGAAAGGGACCTACGAGCAGTACTTC. Translated: CSATHVKGTYEQYF.

V and J are TRBV20-1 and TRBJ2-7; a weak D match, TRBD1 (6 bases). The germline CDR1 and CDR2 sequences are DFQATT and SNEGSKA (reference sequence). The CDR3 covers 15 residues. The V and J ends lost 3 bases and 8 bases respectively, with 23 bases between them. In DNA, the CDR3 is TGCAGTGCTAGTGATACAGGGTCCCTCGGTGGAAAGCAGTACTTC. It is translated as CSASDTGSLGGKQYF.

This clonotype appeared a few times. The chain combines TRBV5-1 with TRBJ1-4; D gene uncertain. CDR3 length equals 13 residues. Trimming left V 1 base short and J 8 bases short, with 9 bases between. Germline loops: CDR1 SGHRS, CDR2 YFSETQ. The CDR3 spells CASSLSWEEKLFF. In DNA form, the CDR3 reads TGCGCCAGCAGCTTGTCATGGGAAGAAAAACTGTTTTTT. The variable domain in full, completed from reference TRBV5-1 and TRBJ1-4, reads KAGVTQTPRYLIKTRGQQVTLSCSPISGHRSVSWYQQTPGQGLQFLFEYFSETQRNKGNFPGRFSGRQFSNSRSEMNVSTLELGDSALYLCASSLSWEEKLFFGSGTQLSVL.

This sequence joins TRBV11-2 and TRBJ2-7; D is unclear. Germline assignment: CDR1 SGHAT and CDR2 FQNNGV. The length of the CDR3 is 15 residues. Trimming took off 5 bases at V and 7 bases at J, with 21 bases between the two ends. CDR3 nucleotide sequence: TGTGCCAGCAGCGCGCTCGGTCGGATGCTAAGGGAGCAGTACTTC. Encoded protein: CASSALGRMLREQYF.

The chain combines TRBV7-6 with TRBJ1-1; D not certain. The CDR3 is 12 amino acids. The germline CDR1 and CDR2 sequences are SGHVS and FNYEAQ. The ends were cut back, 2 bases at V and 7 bases at J, with 8 bases in the middle. CDR3 region: CASSLRPGEAFF. CDR3 in DNA: TGTGCCAGCAGCTTACGGCCCGGTGAAGCTTTCTTT.

The chain is built from TRBV20-1 and TRBJ1-2, with D possibly being TRBD1 (5 bases). The CDR3 runs 13 residues. Germline CDR1 and CDR2: DFQATT and SNEGSKA (reference sequence). The V and J ends lost 5 bases and 5 bases respectively, with 15 bases between them. Here the CDR3 DNA reads TGCAGTGCTGTGGCACAGGCAATATATGGCTACACCTTC. This sequence encodes CSAVAQAIYGYTF.

This clonotype was detected a few times. The rearrangement links TRBV4-2 to TRBJ2-5; 7 bases line up with TRBD2. The CDR3 totals 14 residues. The junction had 5 bases not matched to a gene; V was cut back by 4 bases and J by 3 bases. CDR1 is LGHNA and CDR2 is YNFKEQ in the germline V gene. The CDR3 here is CASSRATSEETQYF. CDR3 nucleotides: TGTGCCAGCAGCCGAGCAACTAGCGAAGAGACCCAGTACTTC.

The rearrangement uses TRBV25-1 and TRBJ2-2; 8 bases line up with TRBD1. This CDR3 is built from 17 residues. V shed 9 bases, J shed 1 base, and the junction held 13 bases outside the gene matches. In germline, CDR1 is MGHDK, CDR2 SYGVNS. Here the CDR3 DNA reads TGTGCCAGTAGGGGGACAGGACATAATTTGAACACCGGGGAGCTGTTTTTT. Its translation is CASRGTGHNLNTGELFF. The whole variable domain, filled in from reference TRBV25-1 and TRBJ2-2, reads EADIYQTPRYLVIGTGKKITLECSQTMGHDKMYWYQQDPGMELHLIHYSYGVNSTEKGDLSSESTVSRIRTEHFPLTLESARPSHTSQYLCASRGTGHNLNTGELFFGEGSRLTVL.

The J gene is TRBJ2-7, the V gene TRBV28, with 7 bases identical to TRBD2. CDR1 and CDR2 (germline): MDHEN, SYDVKM. V was clipped by 10 bases and J by 0 bases; unmatched bases: 12. CDR3 size: 15 residues. The CDR3 nucleotides are TGTGCCACCAGGCCGGCGGGGGAGAGCTCCTACGAGCAGTACTTC. It encodes CATRPAGESSYEQYF.

This clonotype has a single count. The rearrangement uses TRBV5-4 and TRBJ2-1; D is undetermined. V was clipped by 0 bases and J by 1 base, with 11 bases between them. CDR1 is SGHNT and CDR2 is YYREEE in the germline V gene (reference sequence). The CDR3 contains 16 residues. The CDR3 nucleotides are TGTGCCAGCAGCTTGGCCAGGAAGGATTCCTACAATGAGCAGTTCTTC. Translating gives CASSLARKDSYNEQFF. The variable domain in full, completed from reference TRBV5-4 and TRBJ2-1, reads ETGVTQSPTHLIKTRGQQVTLRCSSQSGHNTVSWYQQALGQGPQFIFQYYREEENGRGNFPPRFSGLQFPNYSSELNVNALELDDSALYLCASSLARKDSYNEQFFGPGTRLTVL.

The sample holds a few counts of this clonotype. The rearrangement links TRBV6-1 to TRBJ2-3; no clear D gene. Germline V gene data show CDR1 as MNHNS and CDR2 as SASEGT. The CDR3 loop spans 15 amino acids. V was clipped by 4 bases and J by 1 base, with 12 bases between them. CDR3 nucleotide sequence: TGTGCCAGCAGTGGGAACTCGATGGGCACAGATACGCAGTATTTT. This codes for CASSGNSMGTDTQYF.

The J gene is TRBJ1-5, the V gene TRBV5-1, with D possibly TRBD1 on 5 matching bases. Germline lookup yields CDR1 SGHRS and CDR2 YFSETQ. Trimming shortened V by 4 bases and J by 7 bases, and 12 bases separated the two germline ends. The CDR3 is made up of 13 amino acids. CDR3 bases: TGCGCCAGCAGCGGAGGGGTGGGCCAGCCCCAGCATTTT. Protein sequence: CASSGGVGQPQHF.